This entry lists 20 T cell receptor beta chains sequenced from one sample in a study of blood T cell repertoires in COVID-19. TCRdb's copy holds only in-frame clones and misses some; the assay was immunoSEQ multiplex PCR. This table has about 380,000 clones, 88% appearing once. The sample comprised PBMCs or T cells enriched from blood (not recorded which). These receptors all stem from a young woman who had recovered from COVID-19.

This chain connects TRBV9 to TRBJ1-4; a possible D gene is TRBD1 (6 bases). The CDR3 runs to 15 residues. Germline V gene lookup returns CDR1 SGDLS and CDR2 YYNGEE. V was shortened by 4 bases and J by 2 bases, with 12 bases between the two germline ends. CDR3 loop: CASSLGQPTNEKLFF. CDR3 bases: TGTGCCAGCAGCTTAGGACAGCCGACTAATGAAAAACTGTTTTTT.

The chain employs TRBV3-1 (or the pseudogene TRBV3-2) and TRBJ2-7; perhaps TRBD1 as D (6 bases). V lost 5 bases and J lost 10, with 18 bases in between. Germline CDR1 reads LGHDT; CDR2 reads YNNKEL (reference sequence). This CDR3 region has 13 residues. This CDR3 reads CASSSWGTRGQYF. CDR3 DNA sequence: TGTGCCAGCAGCTCGTGGGGGACAAGGGGTCAGTACTTC.

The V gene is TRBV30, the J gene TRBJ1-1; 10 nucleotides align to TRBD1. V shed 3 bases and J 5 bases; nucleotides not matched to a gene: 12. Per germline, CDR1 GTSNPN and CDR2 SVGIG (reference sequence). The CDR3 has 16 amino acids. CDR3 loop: CAWRTTGGKKGTEAFF. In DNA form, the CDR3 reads TGTGCCTGGAGAACGACAGGGGGCAAAAAAGGTACTGAAGCTTTCTTT.

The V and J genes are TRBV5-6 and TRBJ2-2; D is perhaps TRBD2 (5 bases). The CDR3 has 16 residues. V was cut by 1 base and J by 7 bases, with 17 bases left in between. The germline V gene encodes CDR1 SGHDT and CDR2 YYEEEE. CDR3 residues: CASSLLLEDRSGELFF. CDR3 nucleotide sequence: TGTGCCAGCAGCTTGTTACTAGAGGATAGGAGCGGGGAGCTGTTTTTT.

The CDR3 DNA reads as TGTGCCAGCGTCACAGGGTACGGTTCACCCCTCCACTTT. Translating gives CASVTGYGSPLHF. The chain links TRBV6-5 to TRBJ1-6; D perhaps matches TRBD1 (6 bases). The CDR3 sequence is 13 residues long. The germline gives CDR1 MNHEY, CDR2 SVGAGI. V shed 8 bases and J shed 9 bases, with 14 bases lying between them.

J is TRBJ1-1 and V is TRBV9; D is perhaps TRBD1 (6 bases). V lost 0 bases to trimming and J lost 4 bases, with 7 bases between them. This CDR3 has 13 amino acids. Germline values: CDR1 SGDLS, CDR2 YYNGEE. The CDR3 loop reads CASSVEGGTEAFF. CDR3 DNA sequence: TGTGCCAGCAGCGTAGAAGGGGGCACTGAAGCTTTCTTT. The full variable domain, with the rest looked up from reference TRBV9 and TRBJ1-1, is DSGVTQTPKHLITATGQRVTLRCSPRSGDLSVYWYQQSLDQGLQFLIQYYNGEERAKGNILERFSAQQFPDLHSELNLSSLELGDSALYFCASSVEGGTEAFFGQGTRLTVV.

The CDR3 loop is CASSQIGTGGNNEQFF. CDR3 coding DNA: TGCGCCAGCAGCCAAATAGGGACAGGGGGCAACAATGAGCAGTTCTTC. The chain couples TRBV4-1 to TRBJ2-1, with 12 bases fitting TRBD1. V was clipped by 2 bases and J by 5 bases; unmatched bases: 4. From germline, CDR1 is MGHRA and CDR2 YSYEKL. The CDR3 consists of 16 residues.

CDR3 nucleotide sequence: TGTGCCAGCAGCCAAGGGGACAGGGGGGGAGGCTACACCTTC. This codes for CASSQGDRGGGYTF. The V gene is TRBV3-1 (or the pseudogene TRBV3-2), the J gene TRBJ1-2; the match to TRBD1 covers 11 bases. The germline V gene encodes CDR1 LGHDT and CDR2 YNNKEL (reference sequence). This CDR3 has 14 amino acids. Trimming took 1 base from V and 8 from J; bases not matched to a gene: 3.

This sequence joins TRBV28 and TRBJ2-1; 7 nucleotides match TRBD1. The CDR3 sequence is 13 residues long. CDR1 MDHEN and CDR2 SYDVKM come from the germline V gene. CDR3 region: CAGGRGTYNEQFF. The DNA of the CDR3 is TGTGCTGGGGGCAGGGGGACCTACAATGAGCAGTTCTTC. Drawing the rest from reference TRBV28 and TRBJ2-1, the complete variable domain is DVKVTQSSRYLVKRTGEKVFLECVQDMDHENMFWYRQDPGLGLRLIYFSYDVKMKEKGDIPEGYSVSREKKERFSLILESASTNQTSMYLCAGGRGTYNEQFFGPGTRLTVL.

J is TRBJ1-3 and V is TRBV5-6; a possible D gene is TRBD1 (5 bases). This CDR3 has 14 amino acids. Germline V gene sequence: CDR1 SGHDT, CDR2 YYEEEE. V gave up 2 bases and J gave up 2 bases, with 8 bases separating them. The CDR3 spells CASSFGRAGNTIYF. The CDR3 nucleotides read TGTGCCAGCAGCTTCGGCAGGGCTGGAAACACCATATATTTT.

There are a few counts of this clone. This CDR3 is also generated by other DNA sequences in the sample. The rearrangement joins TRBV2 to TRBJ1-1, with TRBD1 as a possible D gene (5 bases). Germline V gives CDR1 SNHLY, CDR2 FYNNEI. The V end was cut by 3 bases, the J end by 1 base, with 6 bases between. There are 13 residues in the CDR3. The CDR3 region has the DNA TGTGCCAGCAGTGACAGGGAGAACACTGAAGCTTTCTTT. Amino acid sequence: CASSDRENTEAFF.

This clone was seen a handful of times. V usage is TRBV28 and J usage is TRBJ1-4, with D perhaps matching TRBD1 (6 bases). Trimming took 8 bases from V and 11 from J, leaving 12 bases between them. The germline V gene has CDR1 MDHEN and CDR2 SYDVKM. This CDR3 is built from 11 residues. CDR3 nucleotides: TGTGCCAGCGGACTCGACAGGAAACTGTTTTTT. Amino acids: CASGLDRKLFF.

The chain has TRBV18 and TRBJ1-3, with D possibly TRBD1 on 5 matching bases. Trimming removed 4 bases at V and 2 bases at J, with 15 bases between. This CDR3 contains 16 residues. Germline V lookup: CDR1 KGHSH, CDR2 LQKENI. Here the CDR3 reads CASSRAGRSPGNTIYF. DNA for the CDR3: TGTGCCAGCTCACGGGCAGGGCGCTCCCCTGGAAACACCATATATTTT.

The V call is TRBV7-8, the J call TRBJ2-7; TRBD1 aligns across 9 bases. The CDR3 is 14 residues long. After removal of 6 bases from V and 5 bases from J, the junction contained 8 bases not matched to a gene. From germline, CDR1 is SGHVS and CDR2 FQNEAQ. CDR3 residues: CASRWGQGPHEQYF. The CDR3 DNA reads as TGTGCCAGCAGGTGGGGACAGGGTCCTCACGAGCAGTACTTC.

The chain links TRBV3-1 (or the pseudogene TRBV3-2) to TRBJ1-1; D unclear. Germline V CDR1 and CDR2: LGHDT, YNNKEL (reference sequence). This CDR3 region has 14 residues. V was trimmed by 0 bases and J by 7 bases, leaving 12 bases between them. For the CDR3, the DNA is TGTGCCAGCAGCCAAGAGCGGGTGAGTGGTGAAGCTTTCTTT. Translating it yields CASSQERVSGEAFF.

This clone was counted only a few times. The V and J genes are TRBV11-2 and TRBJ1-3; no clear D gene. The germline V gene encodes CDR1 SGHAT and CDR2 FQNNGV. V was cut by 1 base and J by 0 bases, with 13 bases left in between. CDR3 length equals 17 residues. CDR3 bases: TGTGCCAGCAGCTTAGTGTTCGGGTCGGGCTCTGGAAACACCATATATTTT. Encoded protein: CASSLVFGSGSGNTIYF. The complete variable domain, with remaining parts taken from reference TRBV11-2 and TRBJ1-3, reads EAGVAQSPRYKIIEKRQSVAFWCNPISGHATLYWYQQILGQGPKLLIQFQNNGVVDDSQLPKDRFSAERLKGVDSTLKIQPAKLEDSAVYLCASSLVFGSGSGNTIYFGEGSWLTVV.

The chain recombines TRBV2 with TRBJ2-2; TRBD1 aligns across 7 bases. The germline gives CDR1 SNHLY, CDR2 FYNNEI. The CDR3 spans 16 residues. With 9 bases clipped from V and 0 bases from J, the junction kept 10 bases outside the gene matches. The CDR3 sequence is CARKDPGQSNTGELFF. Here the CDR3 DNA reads TGTGCCAGAAAAGATCCGGGACAGTCGAACACCGGGGAGCTGTTTTTT.

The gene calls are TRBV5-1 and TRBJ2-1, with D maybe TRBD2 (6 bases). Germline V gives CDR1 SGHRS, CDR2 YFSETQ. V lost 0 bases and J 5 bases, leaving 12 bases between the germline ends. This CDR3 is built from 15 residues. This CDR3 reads CASSLGAGTHNEQFF. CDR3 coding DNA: TGCGCCAGCAGCTTGGGCGCGGGGACCCACAATGAGCAGTTCTTC.

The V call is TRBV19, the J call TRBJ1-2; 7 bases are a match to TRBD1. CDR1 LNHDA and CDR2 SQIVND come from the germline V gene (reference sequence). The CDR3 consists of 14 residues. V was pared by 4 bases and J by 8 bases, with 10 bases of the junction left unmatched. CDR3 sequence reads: CASSTRTQGGGYTF. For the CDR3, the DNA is TGTGCCAGTAGTACTCGGACTCAGGGGGGCGGCTACACCTTC.

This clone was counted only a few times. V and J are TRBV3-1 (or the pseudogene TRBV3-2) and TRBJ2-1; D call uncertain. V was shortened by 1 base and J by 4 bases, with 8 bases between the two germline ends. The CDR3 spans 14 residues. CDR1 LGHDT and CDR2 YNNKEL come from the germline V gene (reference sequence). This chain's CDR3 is CASSQAVAYNEQFF. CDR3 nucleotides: TGTGCCAGCAGCCAAGCGGTAGCATACAATGAGCAGTTCTTC.